A selection of T cell receptor beta chains follows, all from one sample in a study of T cells after yellow fever vaccination. TCRdb re-called the 5' RACE reads with MiXCR, one entry per CDR3 protein. The table records 300,000 to 350,000 distinct CDR3 sequences, 7% to 9% of them present only once. The sequencing used PBMCs, collected more than 40 days after the first yellow fever vaccination. The source is a man aged 18-30 years who received the YFV17D yellow fever vaccine. The CDR3 runs from the conserved cysteine through the conserved F or W. Fields, in order: V gene, clone size, D gene, J gene, CDR3 DNA, CDR3 protein. D genes are given only for firm matches. For some rows the clone size is stated as once, few or many, or as a class when expanded; others skip it.

>TRBV12-3/TRBV12-4|few|TRBD1|TRBJ1-6
TGTGCCAGCAGTCCCCGGGACAGGGGAAATTCACCCCTCCACTTT
CASSPRDRGNSPLHF
>TRBV24-1|few|-|TRBJ2-3
TGTGCCACCAGTGATTTTTGGGAGGCAGGGGAAGGGGCAGATACGCAGTATTTT
CATSDFWEAGEGADTQYF
>TRBV6-2/TRBV6-3|few|-|TRBJ1-4
TGTGCCAGCAGTGACCTCCGGACAAAGTTGTTTTTT
CASSDLRTKLFF
>TRBV12-3/TRBV12-4|-|-|TRBJ2-5
TGTGCCAGCAGTTTATCAGCTAGCCCAGAGACCCAGTACTTC
CASSLSASPETQYF
>TRBV19|few|-|TRBJ1-2
TGTGCCAGTAGTATAGGCGACAACTATGGCTACACCTTC
CASSIGDNYGYTF
>TRBV5-1|-|-|TRBJ2-5
TGCGCCAGCAGCTTATTCGGGGGGCCAGAAGAGACCCAGTACTTC
CASSLFGGPEETQYF
>TRBV7-9|many|-|TRBJ1-6
TGTGCCAGCAGCTTAGAGAATTCACCCCTCCACTTT
CASSLENSPLHF
>TRBV23-1|few|-|TRBJ2-3
TGCGCCAGGGAAATACGCACAGATACGCAGTATTTT
CAREIRTDTQYF
>TRBV3-1|-|-|TRBJ2-3
TGTGCCAGCAGCCAAGAGGATTGGGATACGCAGTATTTT
CASSQEDWDTQYF
>TRBV7-8|-|TRBD2|TRBJ2-1
TGTGCCAGCAGGGGGGGGGGGTTGGATGAGCAGTTCTTC
CASRGGGLDEQFF
>TRBV30|-|TRBD1|TRBJ1-2
TGTGCCTGGGGGACAGTAGCTAACTATGGCTACACCTTC
CAWGTVANYGYTF
>TRBV7-9|few|TRBD1|TRBJ1-2
TGTGCCAGCAGCTTATCAAGGACAGGGTATGGCTACACCTTC
CASSLSRTGYGYTF
>TRBV30|few|-|TRBJ2-3
TGTGCCTGGAGTGTATCCCGACAGGGCCGGGGGGTTTTT
CAWSVSRQGRGVF
>TRBV5-6|-|TRBD2|TRBJ2-1
TGTGCCAGCAGCTTAGTAGCGGGGGTACATGAGCAGTTCTTC
CASSLVAGVHEQFF
>TRBV7-6|many|-|TRBJ1-5
TGTGCCAGCGGTACCTATAGCAATCAGCCCCAGCATTTT
CASGTYSNQPQHF
>TRBV6-5|many|TRBD1|TRBJ2-6
TGTGCCAGCAGTTACTTGACAGGGGACTCTGGGGCCAACGTCCTGACTTTC
CASSYLTGDSGANVLTF
>TRBV7-3|many|TRBD2|TRBJ2-5
TGTGCCAGCAGCTCCAGACTAGCGGGGGTACAAGAGACCCAGTACTTC
CASSSRLAGVQETQYF
>TRBV29-1|-|-|TRBJ2-2
TGCAGCGTCCACGCCCCGGGGACCGTCGGGGAGCTGTTTTTT
CSVHAPGTVGELFF
>TRBV7-9|many|-|TRBJ1-2
TGTGCCAGCAGCTTTCCGGGCGGGGACCCGTACCGGGGTGGCTACACCTTC
CASSFPGGDPYRGGYTF
>TRBV12-3/TRBV12-4|few|TRBD1|TRBJ1-2
TGTGCCAGCAGTTTCAGGCAGGGGGACTATGGCTACACCTTC
CASSFRQGDYGYTF
>TRBV19|-|-|TRBJ1-1
TGTGCCAGTAGTTATCAGGGACATGACACTGAAGCTTTCTTT
CASSYQGHDTEAFF
>TRBV5-1|-|-|TRBJ1-4
TGCGCCAGCAGCCGCGAACGGGGAGAAAAACTGTTTTTT
CASSRERGEKLFF
>TRBV7-8|-|-|TRBJ1-5
TGTGCCAGCAGCTTTGCCGGACAGACTAATCAGCCCCAGCATTTT
CASSFAGQTNQPQHF
>TRBV4-3|-|TRBD2|TRBJ2-1
TGCGCCAGCAGCCAAAAGCGGGGGTGGAATGAGCAGTTCTTC
CASSQKRGWNEQFF
>TRBV18|few|-|TRBJ1-6
TGTGCCAGCTCACCAACAGGCTCACCCCTCCACTTT
CASSPTGSPLHF
>TRBV2|many|-|TRBJ2-1
TGTGCCAGCAGTGCGGGGGAGCTCTACAATGAGCAGTTCTTC
CASSAGELYNEQFF
>TRBV29-1|few|-|TRBJ2-2
TGCAGCGTTGAAGATGCGGGCTCCGAGGGAAGCGGGGAGCTGTTTTTT
CSVEDAGSEGSGELFF
>TRBV20-1|few|TRBD1|TRBJ1-2
TGCAGTGCTAGGGAGACAGGGTGGAACTATGGCTACACCTTC
CSARETGWNYGYTF
>TRBV12-3/TRBV12-4|few|-|TRBJ2-2
TGTGCCAGCAGAACCGGGACAACCCGGACCGGGGAGCTGTTTTTT
CASRTGTTRTGELFF
>TRBV30|few|-|TRBJ1-1
TGTGCCTGGAGTGTACTCCAGTACACTGAAGCTTTCTTT
CAWSVLQYTEAFF